The rows below give T cell receptor beta chains drawn from one sample of a study of blood T cells in healthy people across ages. TCRdb reprocessed the 5' RACE reads with MiXCR, giving one entry per CDR3 protein. There are about 1.6 million distinct CDR3 sequences in the sample; 34% occur only once, and about 11% lies in the top ten. Sequences were obtained from blood. These receptors were obtained from a woman between 25 and 40 years old in good health. The CDR3 runs from the conserved cysteine through the conserved F or W. A D gene is named only where the DNA matches it firmly. Only part of the rows carry a size: once, few, many, or a class if the clone is expanded.

D: -; J: TRBJ2-5; V: TRBV3-1; size: -; CDR3: CASSQGDPGRETQYF; DNA: TGTGCCAGCAGCCAAGGGGATCCAGGGCGGGAGACCCAGTACTTC
D: -; J: TRBJ2-1; V: TRBV28; size: few; CDR3: CAGRVLYRAGFYNEQFF; DNA: TGTGCCGGCAGGGTGCTTTACCGGGCGGGATTCTACAATGAGCAGTTCTTC
D: -; J: TRBJ1-2; V: TRBV7-2; size: few; CDR3: CASSRGAVVETGYTF; DNA: TGTGCCAGCAGCCGGGGGGCCGTGGTGGAAACGGGCTACACCTTC
D: -; J: TRBJ1-2; V: TRBV5-5; size: -; CDR3: CASSFLVEGYGYTF; DNA: TGTGCCAGCAGCTTTCTAGTGGAAGGCTATGGCTACACCTTC
D: TRBD1; J: TRBJ2-7; V: TRBV13; size: few; CDR3: CASSFEQGAEEQYF; DNA: TGTGCCAGCAGCTTTGAACAGGGGGCAGAAGAGCAGTACTTC
D: TRBD2; J: TRBJ2-5; V: TRBV5-6; size: few; CDR3: CASSAGPSGGPAKTQYF; DNA: TGTGCCAGCAGCGCCGGGCCATCGGGAGGCCCCGCGAAGACCCAGTACTTC
D: -; J: TRBJ1-1; V: TRBV12-3/TRBV12-4; size: -; CDR3: CASSLTGRGTEAFF; DNA: TGTGCCAGCAGCCTTACAGGGAGAGGGACTGAAGCTTTCTTT
D: -; J: TRBJ2-1; V: TRBV19; size: -; CDR3: CASSIMTGGMRNEQFF; DNA: TGTGCCAGTAGTATTATGACTGGCGGGATGAGGAATGAGCAGTTCTTC
D: TRBD1; J: TRBJ1-1; V: TRBV5-1; size: few; CDR3: CASSSYPTGVGTEAFF; DNA: TGCGCCAGCAGCTCCTACCCGACAGGGGTGGGCACTGAAGCTTTCTTT
D: -; J: TRBJ2-1; V: TRBV9; size: many; CDR3: CASSVYGESYNEQFF; DNA: TGTGCCAGCAGCGTCTACGGGGAGTCCTACAATGAGCAGTTCTTC
D: -; J: TRBJ2-1; V: TRBV19; size: -; CDR3: CASSIEGSYSSYNEQFF; DNA: TGTGCCAGTAGTATAGAAGGCTCCTACAGCTCCTACAATGAGCAGTTCTTC
D: TRBD1; J: TRBJ1-5; V: TRBV5-1; size: many; CDR3: CASSPTGGGGQPQHF; DNA: TGCGCCAGCAGCCCGACAGGGGGCGGGGGTCAGCCCCAGCATTTT
D: -; J: TRBJ2-3; V: TRBV7-3; size: -; CDR3: CASSFDGSGNTDTQYF; DNA: TGTGCCAGCAGCTTCGATGGCAGCGGAAACACAGATACGCAGTATTTT
D: -; J: TRBJ1-6; V: TRBV9; size: -; CDR3: CASSDQEGSPLHF; DNA: TGTGCCAGCAGCGATCAGGAGGGATCACCCCTCCACTTT
D: -; J: TRBJ2-7; V: TRBV4-1; size: few; CDR3: CASSAQGSEQYF; DNA: TGCGCCAGCAGCGCGCAGGGATCCGAGCAGTACTTC
D: TRBD1; J: TRBJ2-2; V: TRBV7-7; size: -; CDR3: CASSRTGPDTGELFF; DNA: TGTGCCAGCAGCCGGACAGGGCCGGACACCGGGGAGCTGTTTTTT
D: -; J: TRBJ2-1; V: TRBV3-1; size: -; CDR3: CASSQDWRLSEQFF; DNA: TGTGCCAGCAGCCAAGATTGGAGATTATCTGAGCAGTTCTTC
D: TRBD2; J: TRBJ2-4; V: TRBV4-2; size: -; CDR3: CASSRRLAGGRIPYF; DNA: TGTGCCAGCAGCCGCCGACTAGCGGGGGGCCGTATTCCGTACTTC
D: -; J: TRBJ2-1; V: TRBV3-1; size: few; CDR3: CASSLLHQSDEQFF; DNA: TGTGCCAGCAGCCTCCTTCACCAATCTGATGAGCAGTTCTTC
D: -; J: TRBJ2-3; V: TRBV7-9; size: -; CDR3: CASSPTMGVGADTQYF; DNA: TGTGCCAGCAGCCCCACAATGGGGGTAGGGGCAGATACGCAGTATTTT
D: -; J: TRBJ1-2; V: TRBV19; size: few; CDR3: CASSMKGGQRNYGYTF; DNA: TGTGCCAGTAGTATGAAAGGGGGACAACGTAACTATGGCTACACCTTC
D: -; J: TRBJ1-2; V: TRBV18; size: -; CDR3: CASSPLDNNYGYTF; DNA: TGTGCCAGCTCACCACTGGATAATAACTATGGCTACACCTTC
D: TRBD2; J: TRBJ2-5; V: TRBV20-1; size: few; CDR3: CSARDQRAGGGKTQYF; DNA: TGCAGTGCTAGAGATCAACGAGCGGGGGGCGGCAAGACCCAGTACTTC
D: TRBD2; J: TRBJ2-1; V: TRBV7-9; size: -; CDR3: CASSAPGLAGHNEQFF; DNA: TGTGCCAGCAGCGCCCCGGGACTAGCGGGACACAATGAGCAGTTCTTC
D: -; J: TRBJ1-1; V: TRBV7-2; size: -; CDR3: CASSPEGDMNTEAFF; DNA: TGTGCCAGCAGCCCCGAGGGGGACATGAACACTGAAGCTTTCTTT
D: TRBD1; J: TRBJ2-1; V: TRBV7-9; size: -; CDR3: CASSFGQGVFYNEQFF; DNA: TGTGCCAGCAGCTTCGGCCAGGGGGTTTTCTACAATGAGCAGTTCTTC
D: -; J: TRBJ1-2; V: TRBV5-1; size: -; CDR3: CASSSNGGGYTF; DNA: TGCGCCAGCAGCTCAAACGGGGGGGGCTACACCTTC
D: -; J: TRBJ2-1; V: TRBV6-1; size: -; CDR3: CAGGQVYNEQFF; DNA: TGTGCCGGGGGTCAAGTCTACAATGAGCAGTTCTTC
D: TRBD1; J: TRBJ1-4; V: TRBV12-3/TRBV12-4; size: -; CDR3: CASSSAQGTHATNEKLFF; DNA: TGTGCCAGCAGTTCCGCACAGGGGACACATGCAACTAATGAAAAACTGTTTTTT
D: -; J: TRBJ2-1; V: TRBV4-1; size: many; CDR3: CASSQGRGYNEQFF; DNA: TGCGCCAGCAGCCAAGGACGGGGATACAATGAGCAGTTCTTC
D: TRBD1; J: TRBJ2-7; V: TRBV29-1; size: many; CDR3: CSVEWGTATYEQYF; DNA: TGCAGCGTTGAGTGGGGGACAGCTACCTACGAGCAGTACTTC
D: -; J: TRBJ1-2; V: TRBV3-1; size: -; CDR3: CASSPPGLTGGYGYTF; DNA: TGTGCCAGCAGCCCTCCGGGTCTAACTGGCGGCTATGGCTACACCTTC
D: -; J: TRBJ2-3; V: TRBV6-1; size: few; CDR3: CASSALGGGQDTQYF; DNA: TGTGCCAGCAGCGCCTTGGGGGGGGGCCAGGATACGCAGTATTTT
D: -; J: TRBJ2-7; V: TRBV28; size: -; CDR3: CASSPHRAEQYF; DNA: TGTGCCAGCAGTCCCCACAGGGCCGAGCAGTACTTC
D: TRBD2; J: TRBJ2-1; V: TRBV2; size: -; CDR3: CASSLSGRPQDEQFF; DNA: TGTGCCAGCAGCCTTAGCGGGAGGCCTCAGGATGAGCAGTTCTTC
D: TRBD2; J: TRBJ2-3; V: TRBV4-2; size: few; CDR3: CASSQEAGGARDTQYF; DNA: TGTGCCAGCAGCCAAGAAGCCGGGGGGGCACGAGATACGCAGTATTTT
D: -; J: TRBJ2-1; V: TRBV3-1; size: -; CDR3: CASSQDLSAPTHEQFF; DNA: TGTGCCAGCAGCCAAGACCTTTCGGCCCCAACTCATGAGCAGTTCTTC
D: -; J: TRBJ2-1; V: TRBV27; size: -; CDR3: CASSPISGRNEQFF; DNA: TGTGCCAGCAGTCCCATATCCGGACGCAATGAGCAGTTCTTC
D: -; J: TRBJ2-3; V: TRBV10-3; size: -; CDR3: CAISGTRDTALPDTQYF; DNA: TGTGCCATCAGTGGAACCCGGGACACCGCCCTCCCAGATACGCAGTATTTT
D: TRBD1; J: TRBJ1-4; V: TRBV15; size: -; CDR3: CATSPGRGNEKLFF; DNA: TGTGCCACCAGCCCGGGCAGGGGGAATGAAAAACTGTTTTTT
D: -; J: TRBJ1-1; V: TRBV7-9; size: -; CDR3: CTSSRPDGDTEAFF; DNA: TGTACCAGCAGCCGCCCGGACGGAGACACTGAAGCTTTCTTT
D: -; J: TRBJ2-1; V: TRBV5-1; size: few; CDR3: CASSLTGFSNEQFF; DNA: TGCGCCAGCAGCCTGACTGGGTTTAGCAATGAGCAGTTCTTC
D: -; J: TRBJ1-2; V: TRBV5-1; size: -; CDR3: CASSLAPGDGYTF; DNA: TGCGCCAGCAGCTTGGCCCCCGGGGATGGCTACACCTTC
D: -; J: TRBJ2-6; V: TRBV2; size: few; CDR3: CASRKGGEVGANVLTF; DNA: TGTGCCAGCAGAAAAGGGGGGGAAGTTGGGGCCAACGTCCTGACTTTC
D: -; J: TRBJ1-1; V: TRBV6-6; size: -; CDR3: CASSSLTNTEAFF; DNA: TGTGCCAGCAGTTCTTTAACGAACACTGAAGCTTTCTTT
D: TRBD2; J: TRBJ2-1; V: TRBV3-1; size: -; CDR3: CASSRGTSGSISGRGQFF; DNA: TGTGCCAGCAGCCGCGGGACTAGCGGGAGCATCTCCGGAAGAGGGCAGTTCTTC
D: TRBD1; J: TRBJ2-1; V: TRBV7-7; size: -; CDR3: CASSLAAKSTGKHNEQFF; DNA: TGTGCCAGCAGCTTAGCCGCCAAATCGACAGGGAAGCACAATGAGCAGTTCTTC
D: -; J: TRBJ2-7; V: TRBV4-1; size: once; CDR3: CASSHPGAPYAQYF; DNA: TGCGCCAGCAGCCACCCAGGAGCACCCTACGCGCAGTACTTC
D: TRBD1; J: TRBJ2-7; V: TRBV30; size: -; CDR3: CAWSVLVGTGRSYEQYF; DNA: TGTGCCTGGAGTGTACTAGTGGGGACAGGGAGATCCTACGAGCAGTACTTC
D: -; J: TRBJ2-7; V: TRBV29-1; size: many; CDR3: CSVEDLLRSEQYF; DNA: TGCAGCGTTGAAGATCTCCTCCGGAGCGAGCAGTACTTC
D: -; J: TRBJ2-7; V: TRBV2; size: -; CDR3: CTSREGSYEQYF; DNA: TGTACCAGCAGAGAGGGGTCCTACGAGCAGTACTTC
D: -; J: TRBJ2-7; V: TRBV6-1; size: many; CDR3: CASSAGTTYEQYF; DNA: TGTGCCAGCAGCGCCGGGACCACCTACGAGCAGTACTTC